Listed below are T cell receptor beta chains from one sample, sequenced in a study of blood T cell repertoires in COVID-19. Clones were sequenced by immunoSEQ multiplex PCR, and TCRdb holds only the in-frame ones, with some missing. The data hold roughly 150,000 clones, with around four fifths observed a single time. The sequenced sample was PBMCs or T cells enriched from blood (not recorded which). These TCRs come from a man aged 70-80 years who had been exposed to COVID-19. The CDR3 runs from the conserved cysteine through the conserved F or W. The D gene is left open where the match is weak.

CDR3 protein: CASSFGAGTGELFF
V gene: TRBV27
D gene: NA
J gene: TRBJ2-2

CDR3 protein: CSASGDSLEAFF
V gene: TRBV20-1
D gene: NA
J gene: TRBJ1-1

CDR3 protein: CASSKGPRDSPLHF
V gene: TRBV21-1
D gene: NA
J gene: TRBJ1-6

CDR3 protein: CAISQQTGKFNEQYF
V gene: TRBV10-3
D gene: TRBD1
J gene: TRBJ2-7

CDR3 protein: CASSPRNGFSGNTIYF
V gene: TRBV3-1/TRBV3-2
D gene: NA
J gene: TRBJ1-3

CDR3 protein: CASSLRPGAVMNTEAFF
V gene: TRBV28
D gene: NA
J gene: TRBJ1-1

CDR3 protein: CASSPRLAGGLGETQYF
V gene: TRBV4-2
D gene: TRBD2
J gene: TRBJ2-5

CDR3 protein: CASSLTTGNTEAFF
V gene: TRBV7-8
D gene: NA
J gene: TRBJ1-1

CDR3 protein: CASSSAAVQSAETQYF
V gene: TRBV7-2
D gene: NA
J gene: TRBJ2-5

CDR3 protein: CASQRGFPGELFF
V gene: TRBV19
D gene: NA
J gene: TRBJ2-2

CDR3 protein: CASRPSTGAEQFF
V gene: TRBV5-1
D gene: TRBD1
J gene: TRBJ2-1

CDR3 protein: CASPGQAGNQPQHF
V gene: TRBV19
D gene: TRBD1
J gene: TRBJ1-5

CDR3 protein: CASSRPGLAGVPGNTGELFF
V gene: TRBV3-1/TRBV3-2
D gene: TRBD2
J gene: TRBJ2-2

CDR3 protein: CASSLEGQINNEQFF
V gene: TRBV7-2
D gene: TRBD1
J gene: TRBJ2-1

CDR3 protein: CAISESLAPTYEQYF
V gene: TRBV10-3
D gene: NA
J gene: TRBJ2-7

CDR3 protein: CASSATGSGNTIYF
V gene: TRBV9
D gene: NA
J gene: TRBJ1-3

CDR3 protein: CASSFGSSGNTIYF
V gene: TRBV7-2
D gene: NA
J gene: TRBJ1-3

CDR3 protein: CATSDLGTGSQPQHF
V gene: TRBV24-1
D gene: TRBD1
J gene: TRBJ1-5

CDR3 protein: CASSQVGRSGGGVNEQFF
V gene: TRBV4-1
D gene: NA
J gene: TRBJ2-1

CDR3 protein: CASSMGQGAYFSGNTIYF
V gene: TRBV19
D gene: TRBD1
J gene: TRBJ1-3

CDR3 protein: CASSSRDLRQPQHF
V gene: TRBV19
D gene: NA
J gene: TRBJ1-5

CDR3 protein: CASSPLNEQFF
V gene: TRBV12-3/TRBV12-4
D gene: NA
J gene: TRBJ2-1

CDR3 protein: CASSPWTGLDNSPLHF
V gene: TRBV5-8
D gene: TRBD1
J gene: TRBJ1-6

CDR3 protein: CASSHPLRGKSGELFF
V gene: TRBV4-1
D gene: NA
J gene: TRBJ2-2

CDR3 protein: CASSGGSGRARETQYF
V gene: TRBV7-6
D gene: TRBD2
J gene: TRBJ2-5

CDR3 protein: CASSQGPMEGRYDYGYTF
V gene: TRBV4-2
D gene: NA
J gene: TRBJ1-2

CDR3 protein: CASSLGAGNTEAFF
V gene: TRBV7-2
D gene: NA
J gene: TRBJ1-1

CDR3 protein: CASSLVAGAGELFF
V gene: TRBV11-3
D gene: TRBD2
J gene: TRBJ2-2

CDR3 protein: CASSYSTYRATEAFF
V gene: TRBV6-5
D gene: NA
J gene: TRBJ1-1

CDR3 protein: CASSRDSTEAFF
V gene: TRBV12-3/TRBV12-4
D gene: TRBD1
J gene: TRBJ1-1

CDR3 protein: CASSLDIRSAEVTEAFF
V gene: TRBV7-8
D gene: NA
J gene: TRBJ1-1

CDR3 protein: CASTGQHTGELFF
V gene: TRBV7-2
D gene: NA
J gene: TRBJ2-2

CDR3 protein: CASSGLGLANYGYTF
V gene: TRBV9
D gene: NA
J gene: TRBJ1-2

CDR3 protein: CASSHEWTITDTQYF
V gene: TRBV4-1
D gene: NA
J gene: TRBJ2-3

CDR3 protein: CASSLLQGAGEQFF
V gene: TRBV7-8
D gene: TRBD1
J gene: TRBJ2-1

CDR3 protein: CASSYDRGYEQYF
V gene: TRBV6-2/TRBV6-3
D gene: TRBD1
J gene: TRBJ2-7

CDR3 protein: CASWGTLNKNEQFF
V gene: TRBV21-1
D gene: NA
J gene: TRBJ2-1

CDR3 protein: CASSAVSSGNTIYF
V gene: TRBV9
D gene: NA
J gene: TRBJ1-3

CDR3 protein: CASSKGDRARQPQHF
V gene: TRBV2
D gene: TRBD1
J gene: TRBJ1-5

CDR3 protein: CASSPLAGGVTDTQYF
V gene: TRBV19
D gene: TRBD2
J gene: TRBJ2-3

CDR3 protein: CASREGQIYTF
V gene: TRBV7-2
D gene: NA
J gene: TRBJ1-2

CDR3 protein: CASSPRSYNEQFF
V gene: TRBV7-2
D gene: NA
J gene: TRBJ2-1

CDR3 protein: CASSAADRAGGYTF
V gene: TRBV19
D gene: TRBD1
J gene: TRBJ1-2

CDR3 protein: CASSKGLQGARYEQYF
V gene: TRBV19
D gene: TRBD1
J gene: TRBJ2-7

CDR3 protein: CASSPIFMDRLYEQYF
V gene: TRBV23-1
D gene: TRBD1
J gene: TRBJ2-7

CDR3 protein: CASSQDRAGRSGEQYF
V gene: TRBV4-3
D gene: NA
J gene: TRBJ2-7